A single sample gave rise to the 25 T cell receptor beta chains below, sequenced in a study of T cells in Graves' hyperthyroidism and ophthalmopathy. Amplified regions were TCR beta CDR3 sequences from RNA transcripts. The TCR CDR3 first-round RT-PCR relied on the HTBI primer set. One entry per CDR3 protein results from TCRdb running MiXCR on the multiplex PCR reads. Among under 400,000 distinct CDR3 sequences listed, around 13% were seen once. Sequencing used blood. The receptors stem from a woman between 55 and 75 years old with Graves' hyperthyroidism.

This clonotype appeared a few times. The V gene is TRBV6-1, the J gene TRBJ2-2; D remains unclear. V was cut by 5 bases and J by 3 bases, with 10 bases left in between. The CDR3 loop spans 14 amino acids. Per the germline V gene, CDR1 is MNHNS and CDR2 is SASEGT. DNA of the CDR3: TGTGCCAGCAGTCCAAGAGGATACACCGGGGAGCTGTTTTTT. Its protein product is CASSPRGYTGELFF.

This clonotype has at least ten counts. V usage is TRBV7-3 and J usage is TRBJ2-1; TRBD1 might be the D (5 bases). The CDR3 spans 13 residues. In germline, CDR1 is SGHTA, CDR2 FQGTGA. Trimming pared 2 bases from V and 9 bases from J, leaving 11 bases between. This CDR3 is CASSLDVGVEQFF. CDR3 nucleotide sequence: TGTGCCAGCAGCTTAGACGTAGGGGTTGAGCAGTTCTTC.

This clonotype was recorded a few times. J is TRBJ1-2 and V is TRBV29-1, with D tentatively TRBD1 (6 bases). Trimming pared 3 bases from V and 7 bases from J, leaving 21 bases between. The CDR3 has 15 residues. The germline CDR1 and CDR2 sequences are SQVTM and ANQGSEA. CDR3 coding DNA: TGCAGCGTTGATGGCTCAGGGGCCCCAATCGGTGGCTACACCTTC. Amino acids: CSVDGSGAPIGGYTF.

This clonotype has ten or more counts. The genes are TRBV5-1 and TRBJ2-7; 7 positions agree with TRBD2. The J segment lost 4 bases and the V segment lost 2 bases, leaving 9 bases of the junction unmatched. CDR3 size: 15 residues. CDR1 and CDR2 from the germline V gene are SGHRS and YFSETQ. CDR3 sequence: CASSFDGEGPYEQYF. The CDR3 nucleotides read TGCGCCAGCAGCTTCGACGGGGAGGGCCCGTACGAGCAGTACTTC.

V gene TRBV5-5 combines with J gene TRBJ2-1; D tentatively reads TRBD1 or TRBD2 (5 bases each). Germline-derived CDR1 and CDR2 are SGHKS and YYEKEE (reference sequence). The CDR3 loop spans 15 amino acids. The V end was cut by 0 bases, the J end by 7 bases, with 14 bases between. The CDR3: CASSLAGAGNNEQFF. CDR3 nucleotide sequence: TGTGCCAGCAGCTTGGCCGGGGCAGGAAATAATGAGCAGTTCTTC.

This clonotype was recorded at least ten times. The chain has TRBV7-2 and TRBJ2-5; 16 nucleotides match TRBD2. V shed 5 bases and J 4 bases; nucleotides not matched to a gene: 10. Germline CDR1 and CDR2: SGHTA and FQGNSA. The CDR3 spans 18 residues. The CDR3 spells CASSPNPGLAGGRETQYF. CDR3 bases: TGTGCCAGCAGCCCAAATCCGGGACTAGCGGGAGGGCGAGAGACCCAGTACTTC.

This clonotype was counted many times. CDR3 sequence: CSVERGGLENNEQFF. DNA for the CDR3: TGCAGCGTTGAAAGAGGAGGCCTAGAGAACAATGAGCAGTTCTTC. The V and J genes are TRBV29-1 and TRBJ2-1; tentative D call: TRBD2 (5 bases). V was cut by 2 bases and J by 5 bases, with 16 bases left in between. In germline, CDR1 is SQVTM, CDR2 ANQGSEA. The CDR3 extends over 15 amino acids.

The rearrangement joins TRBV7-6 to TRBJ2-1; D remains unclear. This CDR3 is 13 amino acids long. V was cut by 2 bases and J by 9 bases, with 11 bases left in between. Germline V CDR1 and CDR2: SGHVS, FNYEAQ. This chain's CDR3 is CASSLIVEVEQFF. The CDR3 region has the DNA TGTGCCAGCAGCTTAATAGTGGAAGTTGAGCAGTTCTTC.

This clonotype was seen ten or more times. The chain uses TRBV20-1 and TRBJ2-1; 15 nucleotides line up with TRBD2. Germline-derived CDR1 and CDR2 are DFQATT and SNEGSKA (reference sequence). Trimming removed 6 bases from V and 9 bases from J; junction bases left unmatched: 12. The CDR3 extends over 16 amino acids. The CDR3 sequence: CSATGTSGRFRVEQFF. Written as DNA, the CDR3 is TGCAGTGCAACCGGGACTAGCGGGAGGTTCCGGGTTGAGCAGTTCTTC.

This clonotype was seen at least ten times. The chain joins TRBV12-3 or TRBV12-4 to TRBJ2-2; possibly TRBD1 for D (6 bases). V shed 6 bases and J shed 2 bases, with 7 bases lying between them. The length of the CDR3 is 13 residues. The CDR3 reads CASRDSNTGELFF. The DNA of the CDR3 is TGTGCCAGCAGGGACAGTAACACCGGGGAGCTGTTTTTT.

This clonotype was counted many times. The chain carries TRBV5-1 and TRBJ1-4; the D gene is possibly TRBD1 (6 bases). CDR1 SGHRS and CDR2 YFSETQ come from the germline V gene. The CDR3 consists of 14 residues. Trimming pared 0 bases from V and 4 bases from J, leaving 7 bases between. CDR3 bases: TGCGCCAGCAGCTTGGAACAGGGTAATGAAAAACTGTTTTTT. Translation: CASSLEQGNEKLFF.

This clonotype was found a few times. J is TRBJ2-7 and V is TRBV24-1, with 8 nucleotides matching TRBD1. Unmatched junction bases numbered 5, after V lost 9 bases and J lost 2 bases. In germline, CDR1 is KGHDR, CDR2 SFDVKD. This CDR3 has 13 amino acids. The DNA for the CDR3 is TGTGCCACCCCCCGGACAGGGACCTACGAGCAGTACTTC. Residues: CATPRTGTYEQYF.

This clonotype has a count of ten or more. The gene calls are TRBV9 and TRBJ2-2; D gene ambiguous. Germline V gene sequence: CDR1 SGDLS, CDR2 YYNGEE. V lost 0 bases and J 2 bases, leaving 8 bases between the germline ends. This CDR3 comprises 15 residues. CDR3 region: CASSVGSRNTGELFF. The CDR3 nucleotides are TGTGCCAGCAGCGTAGGTTCTAGAAACACCGGGGAGCTGTTTTTT.

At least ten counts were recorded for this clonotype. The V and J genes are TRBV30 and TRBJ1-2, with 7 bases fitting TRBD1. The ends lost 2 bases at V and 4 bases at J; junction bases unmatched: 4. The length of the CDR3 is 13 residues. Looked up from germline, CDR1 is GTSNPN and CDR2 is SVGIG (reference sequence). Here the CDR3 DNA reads TGTGCCTGGAGTACAGGGGTCTTCTATGGCTACACCTTC. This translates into CAWSTGVFYGYTF.

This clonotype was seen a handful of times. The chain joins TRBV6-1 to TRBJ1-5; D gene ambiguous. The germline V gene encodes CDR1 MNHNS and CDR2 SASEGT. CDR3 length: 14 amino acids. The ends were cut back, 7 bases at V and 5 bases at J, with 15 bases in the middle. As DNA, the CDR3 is TGTGCCAGCACGGCGGTTTGGGGAGATCAGCCCCAGCATTTT. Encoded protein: CASTAVWGDQPQHF.

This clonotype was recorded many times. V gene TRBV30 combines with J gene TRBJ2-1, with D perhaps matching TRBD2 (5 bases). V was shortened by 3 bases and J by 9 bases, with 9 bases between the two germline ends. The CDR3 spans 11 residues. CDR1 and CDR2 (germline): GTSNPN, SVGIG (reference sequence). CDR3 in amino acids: CAWSSGGEQFF. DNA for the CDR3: TGTGCCTGGAGCTCCGGAGGTGAGCAGTTCTTC.

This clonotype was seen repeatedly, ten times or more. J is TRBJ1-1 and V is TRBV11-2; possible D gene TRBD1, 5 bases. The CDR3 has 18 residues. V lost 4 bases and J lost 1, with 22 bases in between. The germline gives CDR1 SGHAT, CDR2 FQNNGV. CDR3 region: CASSSKVSQGNGNTEAFF. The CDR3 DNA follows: TGTGCCAGCAGCTCCAAAGTCTCTCAGGGAAATGGGAACACTGAAGCTTTCTTT.

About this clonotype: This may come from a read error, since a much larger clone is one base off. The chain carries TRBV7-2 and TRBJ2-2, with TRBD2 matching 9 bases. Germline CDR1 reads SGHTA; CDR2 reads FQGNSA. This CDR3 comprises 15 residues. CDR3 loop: CASSLSGTSTEELFF. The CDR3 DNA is TGTGCCAGCAGCTTATCCGGGACTAGCACCGAGGAGCTGTTTTTT.

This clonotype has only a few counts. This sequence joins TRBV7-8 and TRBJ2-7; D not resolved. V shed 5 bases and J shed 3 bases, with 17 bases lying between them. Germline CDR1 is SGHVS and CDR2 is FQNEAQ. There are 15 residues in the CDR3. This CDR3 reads CASSPPDSDGYEQYF. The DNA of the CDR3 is TGTGCCAGCAGCCCGCCAGATAGTGATGGCTACGAGCAGTACTTC.

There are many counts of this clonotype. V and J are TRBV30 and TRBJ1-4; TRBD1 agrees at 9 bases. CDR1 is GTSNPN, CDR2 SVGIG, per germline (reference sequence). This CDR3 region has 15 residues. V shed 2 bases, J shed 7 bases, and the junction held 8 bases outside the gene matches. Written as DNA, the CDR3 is TGTGCCTGGAGTAATGGACAGGGGAAAAGTGAAAAACTGTTTTTT. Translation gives CAWSNGQGKSEKLFF.

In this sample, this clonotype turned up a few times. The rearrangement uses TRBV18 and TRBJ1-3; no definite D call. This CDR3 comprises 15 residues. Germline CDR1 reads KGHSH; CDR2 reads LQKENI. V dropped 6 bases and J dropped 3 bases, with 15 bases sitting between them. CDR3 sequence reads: CASSESPRRGNTIYF. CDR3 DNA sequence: TGTGCCAGCTCCGAATCCCCGAGGCGTGGAAACACCATATATTTT.

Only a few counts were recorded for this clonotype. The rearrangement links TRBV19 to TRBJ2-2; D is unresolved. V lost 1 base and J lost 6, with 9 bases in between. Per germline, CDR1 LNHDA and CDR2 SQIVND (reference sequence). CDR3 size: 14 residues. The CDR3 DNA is TGTGCCAGTAGTATAGGGCCCCGCCCCGGGGAGCTGTTTTTT. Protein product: CASSIGPRPGELFF. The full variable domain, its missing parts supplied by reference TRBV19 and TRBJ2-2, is DGGITQSPKYLFRKEGQNVTLSCEQNLNHDAMYWYRQDPGQGLRLIYYSQIVNDFQKGDIAEGYSVSREKKESFPLTVTSAQKNPTAFYLCASSIGPRPGELFFGEGSRLTVL.

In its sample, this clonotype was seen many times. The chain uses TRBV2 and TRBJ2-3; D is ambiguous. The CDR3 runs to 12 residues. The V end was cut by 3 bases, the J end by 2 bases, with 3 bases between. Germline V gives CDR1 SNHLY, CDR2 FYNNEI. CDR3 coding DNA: TGTGCCAGCAGTGAGCTCACAGATACGCAGTATTTT. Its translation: CASSELTDTQYF.

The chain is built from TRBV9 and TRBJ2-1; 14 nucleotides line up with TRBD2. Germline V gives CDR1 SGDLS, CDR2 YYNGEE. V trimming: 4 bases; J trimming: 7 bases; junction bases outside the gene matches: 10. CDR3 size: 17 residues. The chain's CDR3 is CASSPLGGTSGSNEQFF. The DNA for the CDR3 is TGTGCCAGCAGCCCCCTAGGGGGGACTAGCGGGAGTAATGAGCAGTTCTTC.

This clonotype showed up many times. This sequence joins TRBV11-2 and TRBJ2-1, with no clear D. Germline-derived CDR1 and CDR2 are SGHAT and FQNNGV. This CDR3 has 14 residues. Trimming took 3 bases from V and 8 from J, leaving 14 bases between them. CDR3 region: CASSFPQVGDEQFF. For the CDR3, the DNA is TGTGCCAGCAGCTTCCCCCAGGTCGGCGATGAGCAGTTCTTC.